The T cell receptor (beta chain) described here comes from a study of cytotoxic CD8 clonotypes in ibrutinib-treated CLL. Study summary: After a median around 13 months on treatment (6 to 36), response samples were drawn. Study-level points and caveats: Public clonotypes showed up rarely, and on treatment they shrank or held steady.

On this clone itself: Antigen: not known.

This CDR3 contains 12 residues. Germline CDR1 reads MNHEY; CDR2 reads SVGAGI. Trimming removed 4 bases at V and 5 bases at J, with 6 bases between. The data were produced by immunoSEQ multiplex PCR, yet TCRdb's version contains in-frame clones alone and is incomplete. Altogether around 310,000 clones are present, roughly 85% being singletons, with the ten largest covering about 6.7%. This specimen was PBMCs, taken before ibrutinib treatment. The rearrangement links TRBV6-5 to TRBJ1-5, with D hard to call. The receptor was derived from a human donor with chronic lymphocytic leukemia. CDR3 sequence (DNA): TGTGCCAGCAGTTTCTCGTATCAGCCCCAGCATTTT. This gives the protein CASSFSYQPQHF.